This TCR beta chain was profiled in a study of control samples from healthy donors and cancer patients. Measured with immunoSEQ multiplex PCR; TCRdb has only the in-frame clones, and not every one. The sample has around 250,000 clones; over 70% are singletons. The CDR3 is made up of 14 amino acids. The V gene lost 4 bases and the J gene lost 0 bases, with 10 bases spanning the gap. Germline CDR1 SQVTM, CDR2 ANQGSEA. Sequencing was done on a sample of PBMCs. The genes are TRBV29-1 and TRBJ1-3, with a possible D match to TRBD1 (6 bases). This TCR was recovered from a woman aged 60-75 years with lung cancer. In DNA, the CDR3 is TGCAGCGTTGGGGCAGGGGACTCTGGAAACACCATATATTTT. This translates into CSVGAGDSGNTIYF.